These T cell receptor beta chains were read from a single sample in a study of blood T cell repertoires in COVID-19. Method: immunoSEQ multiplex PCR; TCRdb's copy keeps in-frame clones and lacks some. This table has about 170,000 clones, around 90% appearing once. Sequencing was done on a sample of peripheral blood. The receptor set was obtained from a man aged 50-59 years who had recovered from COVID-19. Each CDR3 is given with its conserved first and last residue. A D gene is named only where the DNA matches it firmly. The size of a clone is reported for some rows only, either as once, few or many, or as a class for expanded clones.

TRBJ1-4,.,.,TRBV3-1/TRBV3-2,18,TGTGCCAGCAGCCCCCGGACGACAGCCCTTGCAACTAATGAAAAACTGTTTTTT,CASSPRTTALATNEKLFF
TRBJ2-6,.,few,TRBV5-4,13,TGTGCCAGCAGCCTTCACGGGGTAAACGTCCTGACTTTC,CASSLHGVNVLTF
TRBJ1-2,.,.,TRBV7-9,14,TGTGCCAGCAGCCCAGACAGCCATAACTATGGCTACACCTTC,CASSPDSHNYGYTF
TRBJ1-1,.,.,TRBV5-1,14,TGCGCCAGCAGCATCCGGGGCCCAGGGGCTGAAGCTTTCTTT,CASSIRGPGAEAFF
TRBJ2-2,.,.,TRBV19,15,TGTGCCAGTAGTTTAGGCGGGGCGAACACCGGGGAGCTGTTTTTT,CASSLGGANTGELFF
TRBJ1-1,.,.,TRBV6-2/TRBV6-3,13,TGTGCCAGCAGTTACTCGACGGGGTTTGAAGCTTTCTTT,CASSYSTGFEAFF
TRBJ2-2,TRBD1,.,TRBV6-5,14,TGTGCCAGCAGTTCCGACAGGGGCGGTTGGGAGCTGTTTTTT,CASSSDRGGWELFF
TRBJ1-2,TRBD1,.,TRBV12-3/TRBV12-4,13,TGTGCCAGCAGTCCCCGAGGGGGCGATGGCTACACCTTC,CASSPRGGDGYTF
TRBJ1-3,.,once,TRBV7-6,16,TGTGCCAGCAGCCGAACGGACGGGAGCTCTGGAAACACCATATATTTT,CASSRTDGSSGNTIYF
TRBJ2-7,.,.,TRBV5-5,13,TGTGCCAGCAGCTTGGGCGGGGTGGGCGAGCAGTACTTC,CASSLGGVGEQYF
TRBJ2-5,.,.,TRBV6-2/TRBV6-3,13,TGTGCCAGCAGTTACCGTCTTCAAGAGACCCAGTACTTC,CASSYRLQETQYF
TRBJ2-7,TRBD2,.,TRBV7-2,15,TGTGCCAGCAGCTCCAGTGGACTAGCGGGAGACGAGCAGTACTTC,CASSSSGLAGDEQYF
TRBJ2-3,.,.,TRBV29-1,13,TGCAGCGAATTGGGGGGGGCAGGCGATACGCAGTATTTT,CSELGGAGDTQYF
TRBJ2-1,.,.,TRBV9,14,TGTGCCAGCAGCGTAACGGGAGTTTACAATGAGCAGTTCTTC,CASSVTGVYNEQFF
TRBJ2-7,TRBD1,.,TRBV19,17,TGTGCCAGTAGCCGCGGGACAGGCGGCCGGACCTATTACGAGCAGTACTTC,CASSRGTGGRTYYEQYF
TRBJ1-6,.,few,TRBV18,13,TGTGCCAGCTCACCCCGCGCGGATTCACCCCTCCACTTT,CASSPRADSPLHF
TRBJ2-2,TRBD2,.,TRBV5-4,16,TGTGCCAGCAGCTTGATGATCGGGAGGGGGAACGGGGAGCTGTTTTTT,CASSLMIGRGNGELFF
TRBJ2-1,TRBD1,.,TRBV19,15,TGTGCCAGTAGGACCCGGGACAGGGACGACAATGAGCAGTTCTTC,CASRTRDRDDNEQFF
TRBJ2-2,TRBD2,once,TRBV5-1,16,TGCGCCAGCAGCACGACTAGCGGGAGGGCCACCGGGGAGCTGTTTTTT,CASSTTSGRATGELFF
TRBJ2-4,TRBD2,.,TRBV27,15,TGTGCCAGCAGGAGACTAGCGGAAGCCAAAAACATTCAGTACTTC,CASRRLAEAKNIQYF
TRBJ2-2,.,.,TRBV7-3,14,TGTGCCAGCAGCTACGGGACTCCGACCGGGGAGCTGTTTTTT,CASSYGTPTGELFF
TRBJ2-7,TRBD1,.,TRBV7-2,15,TGTGCCAGCAGCCCTTCTTGGGACAGGGTAGTATGGCAGTACTTC,CASSPSWDRVVWQYF
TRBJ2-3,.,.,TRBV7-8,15,TGTGCCAGCAGTCCAAGCGGGCCTGGCACAGATACGCAGTATTTT,CASSPSGPGTDTQYF
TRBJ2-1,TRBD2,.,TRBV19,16,TGTGCCAGTAGTCCGCCCGGGACTAGCGGGTACAATGAGCAGTTCTTC,CASSPPGTSGYNEQFF
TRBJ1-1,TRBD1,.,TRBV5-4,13,TGTGCCAGCACCTCGACAGGGGACACTGAAGCTTTCTTT,CASTSTGDTEAFF
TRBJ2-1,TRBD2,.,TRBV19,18,TGTGCCAGTAGGCCCCTCCACCAAGGACTAGCGGCCTACAATGAGCAGTTCTTC,CASRPLHQGLAAYNEQFF
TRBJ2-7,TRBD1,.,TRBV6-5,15,TGTGCCAGCAGTTACTCGATTGGACAGGGAGACGAGCAGTACTTC,CASSYSIGQGDEQYF
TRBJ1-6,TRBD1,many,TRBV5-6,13,TGTGCCAGCAGCACCCAGGGGACAGGGTCTTTCCACTTT,CASSTQGTGSFHF
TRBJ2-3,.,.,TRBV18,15,TGTGCCAGCTCACCTAGCGGTCCGCCAGCAGATACGCAGTATTTT,CASSPSGPPADTQYF
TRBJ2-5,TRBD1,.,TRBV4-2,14,TGTGCCAGCAGCCCACAGGGGCTAGAGGAGACCCAGTACTTC,CASSPQGLEETQYF
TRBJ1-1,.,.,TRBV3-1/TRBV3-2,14,TGTGCCAGCAGCCCTTGGACAGAAAACACTGAAGCTTTCTTT,CASSPWTENTEAFF
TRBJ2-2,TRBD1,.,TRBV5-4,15,TGTGCCAGCAGCCTAGGACAGGGGAACACCGGGGAGCTGTTTTTT,CASSLGQGNTGELFF
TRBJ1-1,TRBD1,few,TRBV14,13,TGTGCCAGCACAAGACAGGGGGCGACTGAAGCTTTCTTT,CASTRQGATEAFF
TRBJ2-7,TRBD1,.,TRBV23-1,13,TGCGCAGCGCCCCGGGACAGCCTCCTCGAGCAGTACTTC,CAAPRDSLLEQYF
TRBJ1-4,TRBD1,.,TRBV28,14,TGTGCCAGCAGTCGCAGGGGGCAAGAGGAAAAACTGTTTTTT,CASSRRGQEEKLFF
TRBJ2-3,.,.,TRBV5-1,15,TGCGCCAGCAGCCGCTTGGGGACTAGCACAGATACGCAGTATTTT,CASSRLGTSTDTQYF
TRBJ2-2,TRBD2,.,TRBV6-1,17,TGTGCCAGCAGTGAAAGGGGACTAGGGTATGGGACCGGGGAGCTGTTTTTT,CASSERGLGYGTGELFF
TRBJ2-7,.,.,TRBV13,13,TGTGCCAGCAGCCCCCTAGATAGCTACGAGCAGTACTTC,CASSPLDSYEQYF
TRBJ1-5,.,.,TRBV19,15,TGTGCCAGTAGTATAGCAGGGCAGGTTAATCAGCCCCAGCATTTT,CASSIAGQVNQPQHF
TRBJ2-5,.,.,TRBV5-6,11,TGTGCCAGCACCAAACAAGAGACCCAGTACTTC,CASTKQETQYF